This entry describes one TCR beta chain. Documented time point: peripheral blood 6 weeks after treatment start. Spiking of synthetic TCR analog templates was performed in each PCR. TCRdb keeps only in-frame clones here, not all; method: immunoSEQ multiplex PCR. The repertoire holds 40,000 to 45,000 clones, around 90% seen once, with about 7.3% in the top ten. The entry originates in a study of PD-L1 blockade in urothelial cancer. The wider study: About 90% of the roughly 30 patients were men who had bladder-origin urothelial cancer.

Per germline, CDR1 WSHSY and CDR2 SAAADI. With 5 bases removed from V and 3 bases from J, the gap between germline ends came to 11 bases. The CDR3 contains 13 residues. The chain combines TRBV10-2 with TRBJ2-7; maybe TRBD1 (6 bases). This receptor was obtained from a man between 65 and 80 years old with urothelial cancer. This specimen consisted of PBMCs, obtained around atezolizumab (anti-PD-L1) treatment. CDR3 in amino acids: CASSLQGNYEQYF. The CDR3 DNA sequence: TGCGCCAGCAGTTTACAGGGTAACTACGAGCAGTACTTC.